The clone carrying this TCR beta chain occurred once. Its cognate antigen is unknown. The source of the sample is a study of OX40 agonist ivuxolimab in advanced cancers. Whole-study context: Dosing consisted of intravenous ivuxolimab at 0.01 to 10 mg/kg every 2 weeks. Partial responses were achieved by three patients: one hepatocellular carcinoma, two cutaneous melanoma.

This table comes from immunoSEQ multiplex PCR, and its TCRdb copy is limited to in-frame clones, with some not included. Of 55,000 to 80,000 clones listed, approximately 92% are singletons. General observations from the study: Normalized T-cell clonal expansion was also low in some nonresponders.

CDR3 length equals 15 residues. Germline V gives CDR1 SGHRS, CDR2 YFSETQ. Trimming removed 4 bases from V and 7 bases from J; junction bases left unmatched: 13. The chain is built from TRBV5-1 and TRBJ1-2, with 7 bases that match TRBD1. The receptor's source is an adult with an advanced solid tumor such as melanoma, head and neck, liver or kidney cancer. Sample: CD4+ or CD8+ T cells sorted from blood, taken in a trial of the OX40 agonist ivuxolimab. The chain's CDR3 is CASSPRQGIGFGYTF. The CDR3, as DNA: TGCGCCAGCAGCCCCCGACAGGGAATAGGATTTGGCTACACCTTC.